The next 2 T cell receptor beta chains were all read from a single sample in a study of OX40 agonist ivuxolimab in advanced cancers. Sequenced by immunoSEQ multiplex PCR; TCRdb stores in-frame clones only, minus some. The table records roughly 64,000 clones, about 89% of them present only once. This sample comprised CD4+ or CD8+ T cells sorted from blood, obtained in a trial of the OX40 agonist ivuxolimab. These receptors were obtained from an adult with an advanced solid tumor such as melanoma, head and neck, liver or kidney cancer.

The rearrangement joins TRBV18 to TRBJ2-7; D unclear. Trimming left V 3 bases short and J 2 bases short, with 11 bases between. Germline V gene sequence: CDR1 KGHSH, CDR2 LQKENI. The CDR3 has 14 residues. The CDR3 DNA sequence: TGTGCCAGCTCACCTCCCAGGAACGCCTACGAGCAGTACTTC. This encodes CASSPPRNAYEQYF.

This clone has only one observation. This chain connects TRBV5-1 to TRBJ2-3; TRBD2 aligns across 8 bases. Germline CDR1 is SGHRS and CDR2 is YFSETQ. V shed 2 bases and J 2 bases; nucleotides not matched to a gene: 4. This CDR3 contains 15 residues. Here the CDR3 reads CASSFSGADTDTQYF. CDR3 DNA sequence: TGCGCCAGCAGCTTTAGCGGGGCCGACACAGATACGCAGTATTTT.